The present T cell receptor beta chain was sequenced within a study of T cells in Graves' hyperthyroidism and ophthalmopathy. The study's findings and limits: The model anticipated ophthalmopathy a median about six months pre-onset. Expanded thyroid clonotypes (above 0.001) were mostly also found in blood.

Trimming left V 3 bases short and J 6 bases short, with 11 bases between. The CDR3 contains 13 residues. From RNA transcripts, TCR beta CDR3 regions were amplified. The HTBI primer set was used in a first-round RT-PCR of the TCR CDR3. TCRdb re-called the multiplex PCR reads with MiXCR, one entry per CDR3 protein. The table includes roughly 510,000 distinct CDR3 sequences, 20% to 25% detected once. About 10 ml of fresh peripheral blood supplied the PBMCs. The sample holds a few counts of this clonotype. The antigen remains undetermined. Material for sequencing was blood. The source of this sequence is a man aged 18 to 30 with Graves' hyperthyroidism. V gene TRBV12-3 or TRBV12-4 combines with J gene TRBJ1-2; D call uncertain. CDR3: CASSFQVSHGYTF. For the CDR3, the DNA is TGTGCCAGCAGTTTTCAGGTTTCTCATGGCTACACCTTC.